Listed below are T cell receptor beta chains from one sample, sequenced in a study of human T cells and chemical hapten exposure. TCRdb re-called the 5' RACE reads with MiXCR, one entry per CDR3 protein. The table has around 82,000 distinct CDR3 sequences, less than 9.5% seen once. The receptor source for this set is a male donor in good health. The CDR3 runs from the conserved cysteine through the conserved F or W. D genes are given only for firm matches. For some rows the clone size is stated as once, few or many, or as a class when expanded; others skip it.

size,J,V,D,DNA,CDR3
-,TRBJ2-7,TRBV20-1,TRBD2,TGCAGTGCTAGATTGACTAGCGGTCGGGACGAGCAGTACTTC,CSARLTSGRDEQYF
many,TRBJ1-1,TRBV7-6,TRBD1,TGTGCCAGCAGCTTAACGCAGGGGGCTGAAGCTTTCTTT,CASSLTQGAEAFF
few,TRBJ2-7,TRBV6-1,TRBD2,TGTGCCAGCATCCCCAAAGGACTAGCGGGAGCCCGAGACGACGAGCAGTACTTC,CASIPKGLAGARDDEQYF
many,TRBJ2-7,TRBV4-1,-,TGCGCCAGCAGCCAACCCGGGGTAGCCTACGAGCAGTACTTC,CASSQPGVAYEQYF
few,TRBJ2-1,TRBV12-5,TRBD2,TGTGCTAGTGGTTTGGCCTCCCCAGGGGTTGGCGGGAGGGCACACAATGAGCAGTTCTTC,CASGLASPGVGGRAHNEQFF
few,TRBJ2-7,TRBV7-9,-,TGTGCCAGCAGCTTAGTAGGCAACCCCTACGAGCAGTACTTC,CASSLVGNPYEQYF
many,TRBJ1-1,TRBV20-1,-,TGCAGTGCTAGAGATAATAGGGGTTTAAACACTGAAGCTTTCTTT,CSARDNRGLNTEAFF
few,TRBJ2-7,TRBV13,-,TGTGCCAGCAGCTTAGGCGGGACACCCACCTACGAGCAGTACTTC,CASSLGGTPTYEQYF
-,TRBJ1-4,TRBV5-1,TRBD1,TGCGCCAGCAGCTTGGTTGGACAGGGGGCGAGGAATGAAAAACTGTTTTTT,CASSLVGQGARNEKLFF
-,TRBJ1-5,TRBV20-1,TRBD1,TGCAGTGCTAGAGAGACAGGGAATCAGCCCCAGCATTTT,CSARETGNQPQHF
many,TRBJ2-7,TRBV19,-,TGTGCCAGTAGGGACAGTCTCTCCTACGAGCAGTACTTC,CASRDSLSYEQYF
many,TRBJ2-5,TRBV2,-,TGTGCCAGCATGGGACTTGAGACCCAGTACTTC,CASMGLETQYF
-,TRBJ2-2,TRBV5-1,-,TGCGCCAGCAGCCAGGACAGTCCGAACACCGGGGAGCTGTTTTTT,CASSQDSPNTGELFF
-,TRBJ2-3,TRBV12-3/TRBV12-4,-,TGTGCCAGCAGTTTCCTTGTAAGGGACCTCTTCACAGATACGCAGTATTTT,CASSFLVRDLFTDTQYF
many,TRBJ2-6,TRBV5-1,TRBD1,TGCGCCAGCAGCACGACCGGGACAGGGGCTACCGGGGCCAACGTCCTGACTTTC,CASSTTGTGATGANVLTF
-,TRBJ2-7,TRBV9,TRBD1,TGTGCCAGCAGCGCCACCGGGACAGGGGGCCCCTACGAGCAGTACTTC,CASSATGTGGPYEQYF
-,TRBJ2-5,TRBV27,-,TGTGCCAGCAGTTTAATGGGGAACGAAGAGACCCAGTACTTC,CASSLMGNEETQYF
few,TRBJ1-6,TRBV7-8,TRBD1,TGTGCCAGCAGCGGGGACAGGCTCGGAAATCCCCTCCACTTT,CASSGDRLGNPLHF
few,TRBJ2-2,TRBV5-1,TRBD1,TGCGCCAGCAGCTTCGGCGCTCCGGGACAGGGGGCCGGGGAGCTGTTTTTT,CASSFGAPGQGAGELFF
few,TRBJ1-1,TRBV4-1,-,TGCGCCAGCAGCCACCCCCCCGGACGGTCGAACACTGAAGCTTTCTTT,CASSHPPGRSNTEAFF
many,TRBJ2-1,TRBV7-9,-,TGTGCCAGCAGCTTAGGGTGGGGGGAGGATGAGCAGTTCTTC,CASSLGWGEDEQFF
-,TRBJ2-1,TRBV11-2,-,TGTGCCAGCAGCTTCCCCGAGGCTAGGTCCTACAATGAGCAGTTCTTC,CASSFPEARSYNEQFF
-,TRBJ1-1,TRBV29-1,TRBD1,TGCAGCGGAAGCGACAGGGACTGGGGTGAAGCTTTCTTT,CSGSDRDWGEAFF
many,TRBJ2-1,TRBV7-7,-,TGTGCCAGCAGTTCGCCCGGGGGCGATGAGCAGTTCTTC,CASSSPGGDEQFF
few,TRBJ1-1,TRBV30,-,TGTGCGGGGGGCTACGGCACTGAAGCTTTCTTT,CAGGYGTEAFF
few,TRBJ2-2,TRBV5-5,-,TGTGCCAGCAGCTTACAGGGTGATGAGGCCGGGGAGCTGTTTTTT,CASSLQGDEAGELFF
-,TRBJ2-1,TRBV7-2,-,TGTGCCAGCAGCTTAGTGTACCCTGAGCAGTTCTTC,CASSLVYPEQFF
-,TRBJ1-2,TRBV7-2,TRBD1,TGTGCCAGCAGCTTATCCGGACAGGGAGAATATGGCTACACCTTC,CASSLSGQGEYGYTF
many,TRBJ2-5,TRBV29-1,TRBD1,TGCAGCGTGACAGGGACAGGGTTACAAGAGACCCAGTACTTC,CSVTGTGLQETQYF
few,TRBJ2-5,TRBV7-2,-,TGTGCCAGCAGCCCCCTCGGGGCGGGGAAACAAGAGACCCAGTACTTC,CASSPLGAGKQETQYF
many,TRBJ1-6,TRBV12-3/TRBV12-4,-,TGTGCCAGCAGTTTATCTAGCTCCTATAATTCACCCCTCCACTTT,CASSLSSSYNSPLHF
many,TRBJ1-4,TRBV29-1,-,TGCAGCGTTGTGTCCCGGGCTAATGAAAAACTGTTTTTT,CSVVSRANEKLFF
many,TRBJ1-1,TRBV29-1,-,TGCAGCGTTGAACCCCTAACTGGGGTTGAAGCTTTCTTT,CSVEPLTGVEAFF
few,TRBJ2-1,TRBV6-2/TRBV6-3,-,TGTGCCAGCAGTTACCCCCATAGGAGGAGCGGTGATGAGCAGTTCTTC,CASSYPHRRSGDEQFF
few,TRBJ1-1,TRBV14,-,TGTGCCAGCAGCCAAGCCCACAGGGCAGTGAACACTGAAGCTTTCTTT,CASSQAHRAVNTEAFF
many,TRBJ2-7,TRBV10-3,TRBD1,TGTGCCATCAGTGTGTTTGGGACAGGGGGTACCTACGAGCAGTACTTC,CAISVFGTGGTYEQYF
many,TRBJ1-1,TRBV29-1,-,TGCAGCGTCTCTGACAGACTGAACACTGAAGCTTTCTTT,CSVSDRLNTEAFF
-,TRBJ2-1,TRBV27,TRBD2,TGTGCCAGCACTCCGGGGGGAGCGGTAGGGAATGAGCAGTTCTTC,CASTPGGAVGNEQFF
-,TRBJ2-3,TRBV5-6,-,TGTGCCAGCAGCTCCCGGGGTCCCCCAGATACGCAGTATTTT,CASSSRGPPDTQYF
many,TRBJ2-5,TRBV29-1,TRBD1,TGCAGCGCCCAGAGAACAGGGGGCCAAGAGACCCAGTACTTC,CSAQRTGGQETQYF
-,TRBJ1-5,TRBV5-1,-,TGCGCCAGCCGCCGCGGCCAGCCCCAGCATTTT,CASRRGQPQHF
many,TRBJ2-2,TRBV12-3/TRBV12-4,-,TGTGCCAGCAGTTTATCTTTCGGGGAGCTGTTTTTT,CASSLSFGELFF
few,TRBJ2-1,TRBV6-5,TRBD2,TGTGCCAGCAGTTACTCGAACTTGGTGTCAGGACTAGCGGGAGGAGAGCAGTTCTTC,CASSYSNLVSGLAGGEQFF
many,TRBJ2-2,TRBV6-2/TRBV6-3,-,TGTGCCAGCAGTTACTCACCGAACACCGGGGAGCTGTTTTTT,CASSYSPNTGELFF
many,TRBJ1-1,TRBV4-3,-,TGCGCCAGCAGCCAAGCACAGATGAACACTGAAGCTTTCTTT,CASSQAQMNTEAFF
once,TRBJ1-1,TRBV5-4,-,TGTGCCAGCAGCCGGGGAGCAGGAGACACTGAAGCTTTCTTT,CASSRGAGDTEAFF
-,TRBJ1-6,TRBV7-2,-,TGTGCCAGCAGCTTCCCCGGGACCAATTCACCCCTCCACTTT,CASSFPGTNSPLHF
few,TRBJ2-2,TRBV5-4,-,TGTGCCAGCACCCGGAGAGGGGCGGGCACCGGGGAGCTGTTTTTT,CASTRRGAGTGELFF
many,TRBJ2-7,TRBV20-1,TRBD1,TGCAGTGCTAGACGCAGGGGGTTCTCCTACGAGCAGTACTTC,CSARRRGFSYEQYF
-,TRBJ2-7,TRBV20-1,-,TGCAGTGCTAGAGTGCCGTCAGCGGCCCTGACCTACGAGCAGTACTTC,CSARVPSAALTYEQYF
-,TRBJ2-7,TRBV18,TRBD2,TGTGCCAGCTCACCAAACAGACTAGCGGGAGACTACGAGCAGTACTTC,CASSPNRLAGDYEQYF
many,TRBJ1-2,TRBV7-2,-,TGTGCCAGCAGCTTAGACAGCAACTATGGCTACACCTTC,CASSLDSNYGYTF
-,TRBJ2-3,TRBV20-1,-,TGCAGTGCTAGTGGCTTAGGGGGCACAGATACGCAGTATTTT,CSASGLGGTDTQYF
many,TRBJ2-7,TRBV11-2,-,TGTGCCAGCAGGTCTGAGACAGTCTCCTACGAGCAGTACTTC,CASRSETVSYEQYF
few,TRBJ1-1,TRBV28,TRBD1,TGTGCCAGCAGTCCCGGACAGGGTGTCGCTGAAGCTTTCTTT,CASSPGQGVAEAFF
many,TRBJ2-1,TRBV5-5,TRBD1,TGTGCCAGCAGCTTGACCCATTTCGGCAGGGGGCACAATGAGCAGTTCTTC,CASSLTHFGRGHNEQFF
few,TRBJ1-1,TRBV27,TRBD1,TGTGCCAGCTCCCGACAGGGGTTAATGAACACTGAAGCTTTCTTT,CASSRQGLMNTEAFF